Below, one T cell receptor beta chain is given with its context. These data originate in a study of shared clonotypes between healthy human individuals. The CDR3 sequence is 14 residues long. The V segment lost 4 bases and the J segment 5 bases; nucleotides outside the gene matches: 6. Per germline, CDR1 SGHNT and CDR2 YYREEE (reference sequence). The authors ran the assay at deep level. Measured with immunoSEQ multiplex PCR; TCRdb has only the in-frame clones, and not every one. The data show some 490,000 clones, 70% to 85% seen once. The sequenced material came from PBMCs. The receptor was isolated from a woman between 35 and 50 years old in good health. Some clones in this sample may be carry-over from other donors' samples. The chain joins TRBV5-4 to TRBJ2-7; 10 bases agree with TRBD1. For the CDR3, the DNA is TGTGCCAGCAGCATAGACAGGGGGCGTCACGAGCAGTACTTC. Protein product: CASSIDRGRHEQYF.